This T cell receptor (beta chain) was profiled in a study of early T cells in non-severe SARS-CoV-2 infection. Study conclusions and caveats: VDJdb matching skewed toward anti-spike CD8 responses, missing private and CD4 specificities.

The library protocol tagged individual cDNA molecules with unique molecular identifiers. TCRdb recomputed calls from the 5' RACE reads with MiXCR, one row per CDR3 protein. The sample records some 50,000 distinct CDR3 sequences, 5.5% to 6.5% being singletons. This clonotype was seen at least ten times. The antigen remains unidentified. The sequence came from an adult who was a healthcare worker with PCR-confirmed SARS-CoV-2 infection or an uninfected control (not recorded which). Sequencing was carried out using whole blood.

The CDR3 here is CASSQRSGPGEQYF. The CDR3 DNA reads TGTGCCAGCAGCCAAAGGAGTGGACCAGGAGAGCAGTACTTC. The chain combines TRBV14 with TRBJ2-7; D is ambiguous. Germline CDR1 reads SGHDN; CDR2 reads FVKESK. Trimming took 2 bases from V and 7 from J, leaving 15 bases between them. This CDR3 contains 14 residues.